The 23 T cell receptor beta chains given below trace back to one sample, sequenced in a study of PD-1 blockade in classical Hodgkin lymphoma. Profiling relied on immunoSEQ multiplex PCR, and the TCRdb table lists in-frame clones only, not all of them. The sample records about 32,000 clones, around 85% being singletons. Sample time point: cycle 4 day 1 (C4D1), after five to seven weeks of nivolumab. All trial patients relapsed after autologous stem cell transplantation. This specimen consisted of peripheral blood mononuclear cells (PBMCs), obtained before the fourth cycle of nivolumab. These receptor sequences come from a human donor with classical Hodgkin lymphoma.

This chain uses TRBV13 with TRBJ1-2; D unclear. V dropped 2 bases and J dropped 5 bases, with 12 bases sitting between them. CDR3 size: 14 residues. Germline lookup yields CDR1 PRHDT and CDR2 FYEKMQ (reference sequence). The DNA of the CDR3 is TGTGCCAGCAGCTTAACAGCAGACTCTTATGGCTACACCTTC. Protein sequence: CASSLTADSYGYTF.

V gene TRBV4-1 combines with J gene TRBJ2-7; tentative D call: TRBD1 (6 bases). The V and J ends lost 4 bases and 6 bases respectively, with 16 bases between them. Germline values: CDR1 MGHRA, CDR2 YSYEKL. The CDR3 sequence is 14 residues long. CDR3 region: CASSPTGPDSEQYV. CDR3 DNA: TGCGCCAGCAGCCCTACGGGACCGGACAGCGAGCAGTACGTC.

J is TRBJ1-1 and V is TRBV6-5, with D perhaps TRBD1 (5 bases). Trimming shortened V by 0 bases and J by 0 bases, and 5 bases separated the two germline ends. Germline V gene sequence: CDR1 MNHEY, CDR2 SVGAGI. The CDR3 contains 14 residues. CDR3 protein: CASSYSRVNTEAFF. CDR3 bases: TGTGCCAGCAGTTACTCCAGGGTGAACACTGAAGCTTTCTTT.

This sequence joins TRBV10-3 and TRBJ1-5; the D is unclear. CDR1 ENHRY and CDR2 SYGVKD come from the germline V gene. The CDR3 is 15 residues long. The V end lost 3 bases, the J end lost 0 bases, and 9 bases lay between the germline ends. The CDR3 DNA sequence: TGTGCCATCAGTGATGGGCAGGATAGCAATCAGCCCCAGCATTTT. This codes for CAISDGQDSNQPQHF.

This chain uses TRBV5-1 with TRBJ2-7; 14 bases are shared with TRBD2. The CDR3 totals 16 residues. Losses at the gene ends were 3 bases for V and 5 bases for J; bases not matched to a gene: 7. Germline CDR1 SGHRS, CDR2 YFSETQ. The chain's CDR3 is CASSSGTSGRVHEQYF. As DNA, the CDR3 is TGCGCCAGCAGCTCGGGGACTAGCGGGAGAGTTCACGAGCAGTACTTC.

The CDR3 loop is CASRKQGADYGYTF. The CDR3 DNA follows: TGTGCCAGCAGAAAACAGGGGGCTGACTATGGCTACACCTTC. The J gene is TRBJ1-2, the V gene TRBV28; TRBD1 aligns across 9 bases. Germline V gene lookup returns CDR1 MDHEN and CDR2 SYDVKM. CDR3 length equals 14 residues. J gave up 3 bases and V 6 bases, and 5 bases lay outside the gene matches.

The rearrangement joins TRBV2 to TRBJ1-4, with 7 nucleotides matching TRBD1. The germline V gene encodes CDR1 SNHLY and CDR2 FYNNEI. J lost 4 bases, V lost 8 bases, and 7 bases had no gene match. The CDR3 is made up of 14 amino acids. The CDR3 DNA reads TGTGCCAGCCATAAGGGACAGTTTAATGAAAAACTGTTTTTT. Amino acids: CASHKGQFNEKLFF.

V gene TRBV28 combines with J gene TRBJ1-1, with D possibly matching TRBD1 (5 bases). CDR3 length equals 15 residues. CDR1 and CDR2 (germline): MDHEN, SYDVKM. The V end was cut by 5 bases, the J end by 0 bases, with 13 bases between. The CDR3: CASSGAGRLNTEAFF. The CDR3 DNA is TGTGCCAGCAGTGGAGCGGGACGGCTGAACACTGAAGCTTTCTTT.

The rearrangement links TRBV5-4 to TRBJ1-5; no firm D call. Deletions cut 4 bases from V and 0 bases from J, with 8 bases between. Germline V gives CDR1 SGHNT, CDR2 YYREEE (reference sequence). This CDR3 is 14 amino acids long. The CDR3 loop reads CASSLKYSNQPQHF. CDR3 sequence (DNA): TGTGCCAGCAGCCTCAAGTATAGCAATCAGCCCCAGCATTTT.

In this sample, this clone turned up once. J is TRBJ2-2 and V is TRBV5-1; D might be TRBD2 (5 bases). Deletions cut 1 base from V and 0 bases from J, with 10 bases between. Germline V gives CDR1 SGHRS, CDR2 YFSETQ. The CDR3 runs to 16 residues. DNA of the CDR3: TGCGCCAGCAGCTTGCTGTACGGGGCGAACACCGGGGAGCTGTTTTTT. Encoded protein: CASSLLYGANTGELFF.

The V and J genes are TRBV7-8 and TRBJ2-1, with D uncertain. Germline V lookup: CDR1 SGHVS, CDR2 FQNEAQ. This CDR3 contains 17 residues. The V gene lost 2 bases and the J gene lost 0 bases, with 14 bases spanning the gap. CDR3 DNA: TGTGCCAGCAGCTTATCGCGACGGCTGAGCTCCTACAATGAGCAGTTCTTC. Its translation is CASSLSRRLSSYNEQFF.

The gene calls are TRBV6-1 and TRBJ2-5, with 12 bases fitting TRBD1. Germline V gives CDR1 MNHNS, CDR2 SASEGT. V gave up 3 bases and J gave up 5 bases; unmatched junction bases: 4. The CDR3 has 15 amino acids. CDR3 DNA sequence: TGTGCCAGCAGTGAGGGACAGGGGGCTCGGGAGACCCAGTACTTC. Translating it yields CASSEGQGARETQYF.

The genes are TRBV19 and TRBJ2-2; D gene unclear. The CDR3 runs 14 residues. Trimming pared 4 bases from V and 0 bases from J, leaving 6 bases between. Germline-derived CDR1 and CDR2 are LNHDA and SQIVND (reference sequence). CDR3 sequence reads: CASSTHTNTGELFF. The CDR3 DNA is TGTGCCAGTAGTACACACACGAACACCGGGGAGCTGTTTTTT.

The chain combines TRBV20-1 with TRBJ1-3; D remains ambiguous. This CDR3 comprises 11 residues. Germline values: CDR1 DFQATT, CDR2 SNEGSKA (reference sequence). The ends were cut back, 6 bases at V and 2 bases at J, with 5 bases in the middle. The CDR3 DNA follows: TGCAGTGCCGAGACTGGAAACACCATATATTTT. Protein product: CSAETGNTIYF.

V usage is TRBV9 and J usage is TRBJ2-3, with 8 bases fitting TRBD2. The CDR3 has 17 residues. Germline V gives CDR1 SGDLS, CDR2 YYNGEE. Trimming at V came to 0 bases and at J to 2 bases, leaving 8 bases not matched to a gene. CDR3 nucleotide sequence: TGTGCCAGCAGCGTAGCCGGAGCGGGAGTCTTCACAGATACGCAGTATTTT. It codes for CASSVAGAGVFTDTQYF.

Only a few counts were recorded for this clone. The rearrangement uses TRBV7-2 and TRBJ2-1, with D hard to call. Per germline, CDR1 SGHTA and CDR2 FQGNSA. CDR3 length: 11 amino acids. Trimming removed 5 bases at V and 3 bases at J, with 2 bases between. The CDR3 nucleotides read TGTGCCAGCAGCGTCTACAATGAGCAGTTCTTC. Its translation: CASSVYNEQFF.

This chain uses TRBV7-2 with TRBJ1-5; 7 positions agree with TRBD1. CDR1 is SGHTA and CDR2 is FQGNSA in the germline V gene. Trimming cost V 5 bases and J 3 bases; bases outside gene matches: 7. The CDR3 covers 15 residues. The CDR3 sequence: CASSPETGNNQPQHF. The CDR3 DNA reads TGTGCCAGCAGCCCAGAGACAGGGAACAATCAGCCCCAGCATTTT.

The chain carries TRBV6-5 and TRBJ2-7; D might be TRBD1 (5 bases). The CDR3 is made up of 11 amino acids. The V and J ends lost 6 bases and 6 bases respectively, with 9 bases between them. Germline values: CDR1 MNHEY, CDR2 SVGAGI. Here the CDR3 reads CASSRRGEQYF. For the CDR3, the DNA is TGTGCCAGCAGCCGAAGGGGCGAGCAGTACTTC.

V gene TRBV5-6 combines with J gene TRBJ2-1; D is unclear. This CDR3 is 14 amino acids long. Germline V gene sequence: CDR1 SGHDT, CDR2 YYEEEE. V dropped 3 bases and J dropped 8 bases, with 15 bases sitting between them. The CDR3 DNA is TGTGCCAGCAGCTCGGGCCGCCCGGCGGATGAGCAGTTCTTC. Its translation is CASSSGRPADEQFF.

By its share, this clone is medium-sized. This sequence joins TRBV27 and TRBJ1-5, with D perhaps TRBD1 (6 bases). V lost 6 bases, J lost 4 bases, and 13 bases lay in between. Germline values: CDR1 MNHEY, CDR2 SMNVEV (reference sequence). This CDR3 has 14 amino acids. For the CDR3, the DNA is TGTGCCAGCAGGGGGGGGACATTAAATCAGCCCCAGCATTTT. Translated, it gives CASRGGTLNQPQHF.

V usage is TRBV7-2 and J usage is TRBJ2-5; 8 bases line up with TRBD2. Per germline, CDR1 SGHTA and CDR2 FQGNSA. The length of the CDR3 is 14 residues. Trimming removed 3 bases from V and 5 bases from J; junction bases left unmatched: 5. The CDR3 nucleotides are TGTGCCAGCAGCTTTCCGGGACTAGTGGAGACCCAGTACTTC. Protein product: CASSFPGLVETQYF.

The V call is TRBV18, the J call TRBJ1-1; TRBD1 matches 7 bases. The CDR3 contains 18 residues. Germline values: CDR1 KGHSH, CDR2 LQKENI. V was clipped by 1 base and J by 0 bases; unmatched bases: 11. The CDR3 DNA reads TGTGCCAGCTCACCACTTATCCCAGGGGGGGATTTGAACACTGAAGCTTTCTTT. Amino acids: CASSPLIPGGDLNTEAFF.

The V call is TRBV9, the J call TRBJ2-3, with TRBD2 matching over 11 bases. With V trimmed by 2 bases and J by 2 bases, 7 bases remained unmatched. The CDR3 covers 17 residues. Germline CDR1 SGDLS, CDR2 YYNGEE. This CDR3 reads CASSVGTSGGFTDTQYF. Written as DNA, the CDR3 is TGTGCCAGCAGCGTGGGTACTAGCGGGGGATTCACAGATACGCAGTATTTT.